The entry below gives a single T cell receptor (beta chain) sequence along with its context. The method was immunoSEQ multiplex PCR; TCRdb's version includes in-frame clones alone and lacks a portion of them. The sample has roughly 68,000 clones, 75% to 85% seen once. This sample stems from a study of blood T cell repertoires in COVID-19. Looking at the study overall: COVID-19 samples collected from the United States, Italy and Spain covered acute and convalescent phases.

Germline CDR1 MNHEY, CDR2 SVGEGT. Trimming removed 5 bases at V and 4 bases at J, with 5 bases between. The CDR3 totals 11 residues. The sequence was obtained from a man aged 45-60 years with acute or convalescent COVID-19. The sample consisted of peripheral blood. This chain joins TRBV6-2 or TRBV6-3 and TRBJ1-2; D remains unclear. CDR3 region: CASSGGYGYTF. CDR3 sequence (DNA): TGTGCCAGCAGTGGCGGCTATGGCTACACCTTC.